The 24 T cell receptor beta chains below all came from one sample that was sequenced in a study of T cell changes during pregnancy in multiple sclerosis. Sequencing used immunoSEQ multiplex PCR; TCRdb keeps in-frame clones, though not all of them. Of some 47,000 clones in the sample, around 90% were seen once. The material was peripheral blood, obtained in the first trimester of pregnancy. These receptors were taken from a female donor with multiple sclerosis, enrolled in a pregnancy study.

The chain recombines TRBV5-1 with TRBJ2-7, with D maybe TRBD2 (5 bases). From germline, CDR1 is SGHRS and CDR2 YFSETQ. CDR3 length: 13 amino acids. V was trimmed by 7 bases and J by 0 bases, leaving 11 bases between them. This CDR3 reads CASRVGGSYEQYF. In DNA form, the CDR3 reads TGCGCCAGCCGGGTAGGAGGCTCCTACGAGCAGTACTTC.

This clone was counted once. CDR3: CASSLQGSDTQYF. CDR3 sequence (DNA): TGCGCCAGCAGCTTACAGGGTAGCGATACGCAGTATTTT. The chain employs TRBV5-1 and TRBJ2-3, with a possible D match to TRBD1 (6 bases). The germline V and J ends were trimmed by 2 bases and 6 bases, with 10 bases remaining between them. Germline CDR1 is SGHRS and CDR2 is YFSETQ. The CDR3 extends over 13 amino acids.

The CDR3 region has the DNA TGTGCCAGCAGCCCCACGCGTTACAATGAGCAGTTCTTC. Translating it yields CASSPTRYNEQFF. V gene TRBV27 combines with J gene TRBJ2-1; D is ambiguous. Germline assignment: CDR1 MNHEY and CDR2 SMNVEV (reference sequence). With 6 bases removed from V and 4 bases from J, the gap between germline ends came to 10 bases. This CDR3 spans 13 amino acids.

Notes on this clone: An end of the junction differs from the germline gene, which may be a read error. DNA for the CDR3: TGTGCTAGCAGCCAACTAGGAATCAACACCGGGGAGCTGTTTTTT. Translation: CASSQLGINTGELFF. The genes are TRBV7-7 and TRBJ2-2, with D possibly TRBD2 on 5 matching bases. The CDR3 has 15 amino acids. In germline, CDR1 is SSHAT, CDR2 FNYEAQ (reference sequence).

The V call is TRBV27, the J call TRBJ1-1; the D gene is possibly TRBD1 (5 bases). The CDR3 spans 13 residues. V lost 10 bases to trimming and J lost 1 base, with 13 bases between them. Germline CDR1 reads MNHEY; CDR2 reads SMNVEV (reference sequence). The CDR3 bases are TGTGCCATCCCGACAGAACCGAACACTGAAGCTTTCTTT. It codes for CAIPTEPNTEAFF.

This chain uses TRBV11-3 with TRBJ2-1; D gene ambiguous. The CDR3 totals 16 residues. Germline V CDR1 and CDR2: SGHNT, YENEEA. V was trimmed by 0 bases and J by 0 bases, leaving 9 bases between them. The CDR3 sequence is CASSLDADPSYNEQFF. CDR3 coding DNA: TGTGCCAGCAGCTTAGATGCGGATCCCTCCTACAATGAGCAGTTCTTC. Looking up the rest from reference TRBV11-3 and TRBJ2-1 gives the full variable domain: EAGVVQSPRYKIIEKKQPVAFWCNPISGHNTLYWYLQNLGQGPELLIRYENEEAVDDSQLPKDRFSAERLKGVDSTLKIQPAELGDSAVYLCASSLDADPSYNEQFFGPGTRLTVL.

The rearrangement uses TRBV7-8 and TRBJ2-2; 7 bases match TRBD1. The germline V gene has CDR1 SGHVS and CDR2 FQNEAQ. This CDR3 spans 17 amino acids. The V segment lost 4 bases and the J segment 0 bases; nucleotides outside the gene matches: 8. CDR3 coding DNA: TGTGCCAGCAGCTCGATCCGGGACAGAGCGAACACCGGGGAGCTGTTTTTT. Encoded protein: CASSSIRDRANTGELFF.

The chain carries TRBV28 and TRBJ1-5; D remains unclear. This CDR3 is 13 amino acids long. Deletions cut 3 bases from V and 10 bases from J, with 13 bases between. CDR1 is MDHEN and CDR2 is SYDVKM in the germline V gene. CDR3 sequence reads: CASSFAPRGPQHF. CDR3 DNA: TGTGCCAGCAGTTTTGCCCCGCGGGGACCCCAGCATTTT.

The chain is built from TRBV5-1 and TRBJ1-5; 8 bases align to TRBD1. The J segment lost 3 bases and the V segment lost 0 bases, leaving 2 bases of the junction unmatched. CDR3 length: 15 amino acids. CDR1 is SGHRS and CDR2 is YFSETQ in the germline V gene. CDR3 in amino acids: CASSLEGQDNQPQHF. The CDR3 bases are TGCGCCAGCAGCTTGGAGGGACAGGACAATCAGCCCCAGCATTTT.

This clone showed up just once. V and J are TRBV11-2 and TRBJ2-1; the D gene is possibly TRBD1 (5 bases). Germline values: CDR1 SGHAT, CDR2 FQNNGV. V was pared by 0 bases and J by 4 bases, with 7 bases between. The length of the CDR3 is 14 residues. In nucleotides, the CDR3 is TGTGCCAGCAGCTTAGAACAGGTTTACAATGAGCAGTTCTTC. Amino acid sequence: CASSLEQVYNEQFF.

The chain employs TRBV9 and TRBJ2-2; 11 bases map to TRBD1. Per germline, CDR1 SGDLS and CDR2 YYNGEE. Losses at the gene ends were 2 bases for V and 2 bases for J; bases not matched to a gene: 8. The CDR3 covers 18 residues. The CDR3 region has the DNA TGTGCCAGCAGCGTGGGGACAGGGGGGGAATATAACACCGGGGAGCTGTTTTTT. This sequence encodes CASSVGTGGEYNTGELFF.

This chain links TRBV7-3 with TRBJ2-3; 10 bases agree with TRBD2. This CDR3 spans 15 amino acids. J was trimmed by 4 bases and V by 2 bases; bases with no gene match: 3. Looked up from germline, CDR1 is SGHTA and CDR2 is FQGTGA. The CDR3 loop reads CASSLGLADADTQYF. The CDR3 region has the DNA TGTGCCAGCAGCTTAGGACTAGCGGACGCAGATACGCAGTATTTT.

This clone came up a few times. This chain connects TRBV19 to TRBJ1-1; no reliable D call. Germline loops: CDR1 LNHDA, CDR2 SQIVND (reference sequence). V lost 5 bases and J lost 5, with 9 bases in between. The CDR3 is 12 residues long. The CDR3 nucleotides read TGTGCCAGTAGTCAAAGGAGGACTGAAGCTTTCTTT. This translates into CASSQRRTEAFF. Full variable domain (missing parts from reference TRBV19 and TRBJ1-1): DGGITQSPKYLFRKEGQNVTLSCEQNLNHDAMYWYRQDPGQGLRLIYYSQIVNDFQKGDIAEGYSVSREKKESFPLTVTSAQKNPTAFYLCASSQRRTEAFFGQGTRLTVV.

The chain links TRBV7-2 to TRBJ2-1, with 7 positions matching TRBD2. Germline V gene sequence: CDR1 SGHTA, CDR2 FQGNSA. The CDR3 consists of 15 residues. With V trimmed by 6 bases and J by 5 bases, 10 bases remained unmatched. The CDR3 bases are TGTGCCAGCAGTGCCAGGCGGGGGACCGACAATGAGCAGTTCTTC. It translates to CASSARRGTDNEQFF.

The J gene is TRBJ2-5, the V gene TRBV2; D possibly corresponds to TRBD2 (5 bases). V gave up 7 bases and J gave up 8 bases, with 23 bases separating them. Looked up from germline, CDR1 is SNHLY and CDR2 is FYNNEI. CDR3 size: 15 residues. CDR3 residues: CASILADGELPTQYF. CDR3 DNA sequence: TGTGCCAGCATCCTCGCGGATGGGGAGTTGCCTACCCAGTACTTC.

The gene calls are TRBV30 and TRBJ1-5; 7 nucleotides agree with TRBD1. Germline-derived CDR1 and CDR2 are GTSNPN and SVGIG (reference sequence). This CDR3 region has 14 residues. V shed 2 bases and J 6 bases; nucleotides not matched to a gene: 7. CDR3 coding DNA: TGTGCCTGGAGTTCTACAGGGGCCCTTCAGCCCCAGCATTTT. This codes for CAWSSTGALQPQHF.

The J gene is TRBJ2-5, the V gene TRBV5-1, with 10 bases that match TRBD2. This CDR3 spans 14 amino acids. Germline V CDR1 and CDR2: SGHRS, YFSETQ. Losses at the gene ends were 2 bases for V and 3 bases for J; bases not matched to a gene: 1. This chain's CDR3 is CASSFGTSEETQYF. Here the CDR3 DNA reads TGCGCCAGCAGCTTCGGGACTAGCGAAGAGACCCAGTACTTC.

This clone was counted a few times. The chain couples TRBV6-5 to TRBJ2-3; 13 positions agree with TRBD2. Germline V CDR1 and CDR2: MNHEY, SVGAGI. The CDR3 runs to 15 residues. Trimming removed 4 bases from V and 6 bases from J; junction bases left unmatched: 4. The CDR3 is CASSSGLAGVDTQYF. The CDR3 DNA sequence: TGTGCCAGCAGTTCAGGACTAGCGGGGGTTGATACGCAGTATTTT.

V gene TRBV7-2 combines with J gene TRBJ1-2, with a tentative D call TRBD1 (6 bases). Per the germline V gene, CDR1 is SGHTA and CDR2 is FQGNSA. Deletions cut 1 base from V and 4 bases from J, with 16 bases between. This CDR3 spans 16 amino acids. Here the CDR3 DNA reads TGTGCCAGCAGCTTAGTGGGGGGGGCTCCCTCCTATGGCTACACCTTC. It is translated as CASSLVGGAPSYGYTF.

The gene calls are TRBV7-8 and TRBJ1-5; tentative D call: TRBD1 (5 bases). V was shortened by 2 bases and J by 4 bases, with 12 bases between the two germline ends. Germline-derived CDR1 and CDR2 are SGHVS and FQNEAQ. The CDR3 runs to 15 residues. CDR3 nucleotide sequence: TGTGCCAGCAGCTTATGGAGGGACGTGAATCAGCCCCAGCATTTT. Its translation: CASSLWRDVNQPQHF.

This clone was seen a single time. The rearrangement joins TRBV7-2 to TRBJ1-2, with D maybe TRBD1 (6 bases). Germline CDR1 SGHTA, CDR2 FQGNSA. Trimming stripped 3 bases from V and 3 bases from J, with 14 bases between. CDR3 length: 15 amino acids. This CDR3 is CASSFGSGGDYGYTF. The CDR3 bases are TGTGCCAGCAGCTTCGGTTCTGGGGGCGACTATGGCTACACCTTC.

V usage is TRBV5-1 and J usage is TRBJ1-1; the D gene is possibly TRBD1 (6 bases). CDR3 length: 14 amino acids. Trimming removed 3 bases from V and 1 base from J, with 10 bases in between. Germline CDR1 SGHRS, CDR2 YFSETQ. This CDR3 is CASSSDRGNTEAFF. The CDR3 DNA reads TGCGCCAGCAGCTCGGACAGAGGGAACACTGAAGCTTTCTTT.

This chain links TRBV5-1 with TRBJ2-5; 12 positions agree with TRBD2. This CDR3 is built from 15 residues. Germline CDR1 SGHRS, CDR2 YFSETQ. Trimming cost V 4 bases and J 5 bases; bases outside gene matches: 6. Here the CDR3 reads CASSDLTSGGETQYF. In DNA form, the CDR3 reads TGCGCCAGCAGCGATCTGACTAGCGGGGGTGAGACCCAGTACTTC.

V is TRBV5-1 and J is TRBJ1-6; 8 bases agree with TRBD1. Germline CDR1 reads SGHRS; CDR2 reads YFSETQ. There are 15 residues in the CDR3. V shed 2 bases and J 7 bases; nucleotides not matched to a gene: 5. The CDR3 region has the DNA TGCGCCAGCAGCTTAGCCGGACAGGGCAATTCACCCCTCCACTTT. Residues: CASSLAGQGNSPLHF. The whole variable domain, remainder taken from reference TRBV5-1 and TRBJ1-6, is KAGVTQTPRYLIKTRGQQVTLSCSPISGHRSVSWYQQTPGQGLQFLFEYFSETQRNKGNFPGRFSGRQFSNSRSEMNVSTLELGDSALYLCASSLAGQGNSPLHFGNGTRLTVT.